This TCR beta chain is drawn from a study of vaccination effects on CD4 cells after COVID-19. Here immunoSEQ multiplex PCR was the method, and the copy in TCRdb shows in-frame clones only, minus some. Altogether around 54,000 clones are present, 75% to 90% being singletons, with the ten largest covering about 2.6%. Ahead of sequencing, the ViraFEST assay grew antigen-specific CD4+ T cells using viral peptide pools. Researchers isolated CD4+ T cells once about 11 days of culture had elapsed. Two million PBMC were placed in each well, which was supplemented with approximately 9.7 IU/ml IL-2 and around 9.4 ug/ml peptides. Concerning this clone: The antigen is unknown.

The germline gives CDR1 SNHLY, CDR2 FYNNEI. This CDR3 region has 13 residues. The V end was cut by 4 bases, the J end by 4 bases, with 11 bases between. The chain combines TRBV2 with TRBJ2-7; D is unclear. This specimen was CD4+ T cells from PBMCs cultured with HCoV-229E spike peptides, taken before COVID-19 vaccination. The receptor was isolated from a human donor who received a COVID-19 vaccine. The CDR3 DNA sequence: TGTGCCAGCAGTGTCGGGTGGAGTTACGAGCAGTACGTC. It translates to CASSVGWSYEQYV.